The present entry profiles one TCR beta chain with its context. This clonotype has only a few counts. The target of this receptor is not known. Per-base qualities were not stored, and no clone one base away is much larger. The donors were 40 or so Caucasian individuals from Russia, aged 6 to 90 years, who were systemically healthy. Each donor gave around 9.5 milliliters of peripheral blood, collected into EDTA-treated Vacutainer tubes. Ficoll-Paque density-gradient centrifugation was used to isolate PBMCs, with at least 7 million per sample. Total RNA was extracted from PBMCs with Trizol reagent, with at least 6 micrograms obtained per sample. For every donor, an aliquot of PBMCs went through flow cytometry to measure the percentages of naive CD45RAhigh/CD27high T cells. The data derive from a study of blood T cells in healthy people across ages (dated by TCRdb to the mid-2010s). Some background on the complete study: Template switching captured roughly one uniquely barcoded TCR beta cDNA molecule per two T cells in model experiments. The donors were divided into four age groups: young (average approximately 16 years), middle-aged (about 39), aged (about 62) and long-lived (roughly 86). Using the same blood draw, the study looked at two additional independent replicas of 1 million unique cDNA reads for two donors, one aged 18 to 30 and the other aged 80 or older. Using deep sequencing normalized with unique cDNA molecular identifiers, the study measured how TCR beta repertoire diversity changes with age.

Results and caveats for the whole study, not just this receptor: There was a strong correlation between observed TCR beta diversity and the percentage of naive T cells measured by flow cytometry. Because donor CMV infection status was unknown, age-related changes in expanded clonotypes were potentially confounded. Since profiling was done on bulk unsorted PBMCs, naive and antigen-experienced compartments could not be conclusively compared. Estimates of total diversity based on one million sequenced T cells were regarded as lower bounds and as underestimates. The long-lived group showed more naive CD4+ T cells, fewer expanded clones and increased TCR diversity than the aged group, suggesting age selection. As age increased, observed TCR beta diversity per million T cells dropped in a roughly linear way, and a significant reduction was already evident by age approximately 40.

Reading the germline V gene gives CDR1 SGHTA and CDR2 FQGTGA. Reading from cysteine to phenylalanine, the CDR3 counts 14 amino acids. CDR3 DNA is the only sequence kept; it has 42 bases, read in frame from the first base. V and J lose 1 base and 6 bases, and a span of 12 bases separates them. The receptor library was made with 5' RACE. The sample was run on an Illumina HiSeq 2500. A second roughly 7 to 11 cycle PCR used a sample-barcoded 5' primer and a J-beta primer mix. A template-switch 5' adaptor carrying 12 random nucleotides introduced a unique molecular identifier onto each TCR beta cDNA molecule. At least 3 million CDR3-containing paired-end reads were obtained from each sample. First-strand cDNA was synthesized from all RNA with the Mint cDNA synthesis kit, primed by a TRBC-specific oligonucleotide. All cDNA was treated with uracil-DNA glycosylase and then went through a first 18-cycle PCR with the universal primers M1SS and BC2_uni_R. Processing in the source paper ran as follows. For normalization, 1 million high-quality reads were randomly selected from each sample, with every read carrying a distinct molecular identifier. Reads sharing molecular identifiers were discarded rather than binned into consensus sequences. MiTCR, set to a Q25 quality threshold and the strictest error-elimination algorithm, was used for CDR3 identification, clonotype clustering and error correction. Lower-bound total TCR beta diversity was estimated with a nonparametric unseen species model using Euler transformation. TCRdb took the public reads, trimmed them with fastp at Q25, ran MiXCR for clone calling and kept in-frame beta chains. Each CDR3 protein gets just one entry, which takes the most common genes and DNA from the rows behind it. V and J calls and clone size were set by TCRdb, not the authors. In this sample the table shows around 990,000 distinct CDR3 sequences, 25% of which occur a single time. The leading ten clones occupy about 0.8% of the sample.

The data were also submitted as part of a second study, on T cells of mothers and their children. The second study's paper adds: Nine systemically healthy Caucasian individuals served as donors, namely three mothers together with their six children. cDNA synthesis consumed the entire amount of extracted RNA, loaded at 1.5 ug RNA in each 15 ul reaction. In the second PCR, the M1S primer added sample barcodes and 2-4 random nucleotides. Over 10 million TCR beta CDR3 reads came from each mother, compared with approximately 3.1 million reads from each child. In both related and unrelated pairs, thymic selection shapes the output of TCR recombination in a similar way, with inherited differences having only a minor effect. Related mother-child pairs always showed normalized repertoire overlap that was slightly higher than in unrelated mother-child pairs, though the difference was never significant. Persistent microchimeric T cell clones were not detected, at a sensitivity of around 100 clones per million clonotypes. The study used deep NGS to compare TCR beta repertoires of mothers and children, seeking features distinguishing related mother-child pairs from unrelated individuals. On average, the children were approximately 11 +/- 4 years old, while the mothers were approximately 40 +/- 4 years old. After adapters were ligated using NEBNext reagents, the libraries underwent 100+100 nt paired-end sequencing on an Illumina HiSeq 2000. To avoid cross-contamination, the mother libraries and the child libraries were prepared a month apart and sequenced in separate runs. For each donor, somewhere between roughly 450,000 and 2,100,000 distinct TCR beta clonotypes were identified. Naive TCR beta clonotypes were estimated from low-frequency clonotypes matched to each donor's FACS-determined naive share, without sorting.

This receptor was identified in a girl aged 2 to 10 in good health. The rearranged segments are TRBV7-3 and TRBJ1-2; the D gene is not confidently resolved. Sequencing was carried out using blood. The nucleotide sequence is given as TGTGCCAGCAGCTTAAACGGGTTGAGTCATGGCTACACCTTC. It translates to CASSLNGLSHGYTF.